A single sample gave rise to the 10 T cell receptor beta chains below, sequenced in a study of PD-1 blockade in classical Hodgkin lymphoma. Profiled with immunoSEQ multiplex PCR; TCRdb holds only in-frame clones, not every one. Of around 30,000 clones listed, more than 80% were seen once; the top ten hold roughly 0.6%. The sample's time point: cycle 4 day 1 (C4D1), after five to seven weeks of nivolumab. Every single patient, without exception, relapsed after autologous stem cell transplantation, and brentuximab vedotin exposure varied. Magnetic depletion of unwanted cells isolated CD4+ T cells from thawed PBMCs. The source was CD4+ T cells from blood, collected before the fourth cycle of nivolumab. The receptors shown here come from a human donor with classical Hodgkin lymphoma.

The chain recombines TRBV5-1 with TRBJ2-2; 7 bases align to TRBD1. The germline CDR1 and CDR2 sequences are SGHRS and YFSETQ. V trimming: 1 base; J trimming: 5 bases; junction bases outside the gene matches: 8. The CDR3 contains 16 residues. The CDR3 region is CASSLSSGGSTGELFF. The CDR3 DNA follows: TGCGCCAGCAGCTTGAGTTCAGGGGGTAGTACCGGGGAGCTGTTTTTT.

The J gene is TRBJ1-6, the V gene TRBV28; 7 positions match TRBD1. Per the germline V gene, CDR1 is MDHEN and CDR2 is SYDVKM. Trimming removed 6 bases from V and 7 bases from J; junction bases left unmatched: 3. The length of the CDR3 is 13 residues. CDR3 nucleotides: TGTGCCAGCAGACTGGACAGGAATTCACCCCTCCACTTT. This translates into CASRLDRNSPLHF.

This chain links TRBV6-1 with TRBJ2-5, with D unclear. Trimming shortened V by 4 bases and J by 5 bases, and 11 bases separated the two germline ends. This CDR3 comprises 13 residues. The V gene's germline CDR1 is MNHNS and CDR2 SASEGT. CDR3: CASSGDGWETQYF. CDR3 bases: TGTGCCAGCAGTGGCGACGGTTGGGAGACCCAGTACTTC.

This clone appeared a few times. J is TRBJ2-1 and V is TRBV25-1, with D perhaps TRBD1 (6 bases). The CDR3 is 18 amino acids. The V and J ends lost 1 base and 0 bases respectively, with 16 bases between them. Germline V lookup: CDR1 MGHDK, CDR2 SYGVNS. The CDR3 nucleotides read TGTGCCAGCAGTGAATCCCCCAGAGGACAGAGCTCCTACAATGAGCAGTTCTTC. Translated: CASSESPRGQSSYNEQFF.

The CDR3 spells CASSLAVGLNTEAFF. CDR3 sequence (DNA): TGCGCCAGCAGCTTGGCCGTGGGGCTGAACACTGAAGCTTTCTTT. The V and J genes are TRBV5-1 and TRBJ1-1; D might be TRBD1 (5 bases). V gave up 0 bases and J gave up 0 bases, with 9 bases separating them. Looked up from germline, CDR1 is SGHRS and CDR2 is YFSETQ. This CDR3 has 15 residues.

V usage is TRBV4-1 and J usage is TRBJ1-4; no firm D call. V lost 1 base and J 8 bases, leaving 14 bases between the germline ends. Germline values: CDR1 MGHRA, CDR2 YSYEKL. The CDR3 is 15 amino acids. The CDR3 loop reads CASSQVGIPSEKLFF. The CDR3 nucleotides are TGCGCCAGCAGCCAAGTTGGGATACCAAGCGAAAAACTGTTTTTT.

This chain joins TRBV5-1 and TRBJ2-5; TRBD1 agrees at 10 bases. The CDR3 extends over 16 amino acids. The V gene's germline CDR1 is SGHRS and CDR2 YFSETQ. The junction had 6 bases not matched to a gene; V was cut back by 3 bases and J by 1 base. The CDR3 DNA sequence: TGCGCCAGCAGCTCTGGACAGGGGGGGTTCCAAGAGACCCAGTACTTC. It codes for CASSSGQGGFQETQYF.

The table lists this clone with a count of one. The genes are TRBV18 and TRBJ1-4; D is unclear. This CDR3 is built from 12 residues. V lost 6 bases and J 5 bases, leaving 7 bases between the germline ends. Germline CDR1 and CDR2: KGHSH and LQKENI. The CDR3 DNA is TGTGCCAGCTCGGAGATAAATGAAAAACTGTTTTTT. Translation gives CASSEINEKLFF.

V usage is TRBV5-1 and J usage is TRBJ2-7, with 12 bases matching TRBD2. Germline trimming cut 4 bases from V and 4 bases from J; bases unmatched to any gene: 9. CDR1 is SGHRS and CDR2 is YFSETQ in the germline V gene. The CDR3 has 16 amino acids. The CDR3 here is CASSGASGGGAYEQYF. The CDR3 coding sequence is TGCGCCAGCAGCGGTGCTAGCGGGGGGGGCGCTTACGAGCAGTACTTC.

CDR3 sequence reads: CASSWRGEDGYTF. In DNA form, the CDR3 reads TGTGCCAGCAGTTGGAGGGGAGAGGATGGCTACACCTTC. The rearrangement uses TRBV27 and TRBJ1-2; tentative D call: TRBD1 (5 bases). The CDR3 loop spans 13 amino acids. V dropped 4 bases and J dropped 6 bases, with 12 bases sitting between them. Germline V gene lookup returns CDR1 MNHEY and CDR2 SMNVEV (reference sequence).